The 15 T cell receptor beta chains presented below share a single source sample, sequenced in a study of molecular identifiers for immune sequencing clone quantification. A single record per CDR3 protein comes from TCRdb applying MiXCR to the PCR reads. The profile shows about 320,000 distinct CDR3 sequences, roughly a fifth of them singletons. Sequencing used naive CD8+ T cells from blood, with Jurkat cell RNA spiked in. Sample subset: FACS-sorted CD8+CD4-CCR7+CD45RA+ naive T cells. These receptors all stem from a human donor in good health. Some libraries in this study had Jurkat cell RNA spiked in.

This clonotype came up many times. The chain uses TRBV6-5 and TRBJ2-3; TRBD1 aligns across 10 bases. J was trimmed by 1 base and V by 4 bases; bases with no gene match: 8. The CDR3 runs 17 residues. Germline-derived CDR1 and CDR2 are MNHEY and SVGAGI. CDR3 residues: CASSFRTGGVGTDTQYF. CDR3 DNA sequence: TGTGCCAGCAGTTTTCGGACAGGGGGAGTGGGCACAGATACGCAGTATTTT.

This chain connects TRBV3-1 to TRBJ2-3; 9 bases match TRBD1. Per the germline V gene, CDR1 is LGHDT and CDR2 is YNNKEL (reference sequence). This CDR3 has 13 amino acids. With V trimmed by 10 bases and J by 4 bases, 6 bases remained unmatched. The CDR3 reads CATGQGSSDTQYF. Here the CDR3 DNA reads TGTGCCACTGGACAGGGGTCCTCAGATACGCAGTATTTT.

Ten or more counts support this clonotype. This chain joins TRBV5-1 and TRBJ2-7; TRBD1 is a possible D gene (5 bases). CDR3 length: 12 amino acids. Germline assignment: CDR1 SGHRS and CDR2 YFSETQ. V lost 4 bases, J lost 6 bases, and 11 bases lay in between. The CDR3 spells CASSPDSPEQYF. In DNA form, the CDR3 reads TGCGCCAGCAGCCCAGACAGTCCCGAGCAGTACTTC.

In this sample, this clonotype turned up a few times. Here the CDR3 omits its conserved ending phenylalanine or tryptophan, so a read error is the likely source. The gene calls are TRBV6-6 and TRBJ1-2; the D gene is possibly TRBD1 (5 bases). V was shortened by 2 bases and J by 1 base, with 14 bases between the two germline ends. CDR3 length equals 16 residues. From germline, CDR1 is MNHNY and CDR2 SVGAGI (reference sequence). The CDR3: CASSYLRDGGNYGYTS. The CDR3 coding sequence is TGTGCCAGCAGTTACCTCCGGGACGGAGGTAACTATGGCTACACCTCC.

Only a few counts were recorded for this clonotype. V gene TRBV11-2 combines with J gene TRBJ2-3; D is perhaps TRBD1 (6 bases). Trimming took 5 bases from V and 0 from J, leaving 9 bases between them. This CDR3 comprises 14 residues. CDR1 is SGHAT, CDR2 FQNNGV, per germline. Written as DNA, the CDR3 is TGTGCCAGCAGCGTGGGGGCTAGCACAGATACGCAGTATTTT. This encodes CASSVGASTDTQYF.

The rearrangement uses TRBV11-2 and TRBJ2-3, with D perhaps given as TRBD1 or TRBD2 (5 bases each). V was clipped by 0 bases and J by 6 bases, with 7 bases between them. Germline-derived CDR1 and CDR2 are SGHAT and FQNNGV. CDR3 length: 13 residues. This CDR3 reads CASSLDWGDTQYF. CDR3 bases: TGTGCCAGCAGCTTAGATTGGGGGGATACGCAGTATTTT.

The chain combines TRBV29-1 with TRBJ2-3; TRBD1 matches 8 bases. Germline loops: CDR1 SQVTM, CDR2 ANQGSEA. The CDR3 consists of 13 residues. Unmatched junction bases numbered 7, after V lost 7 bases and J lost 4 bases. The CDR3 protein is CSADREDADTQYF. CDR3 DNA: TGCAGCGCGGACAGGGAGGACGCAGATACGCAGTATTTT.

V is TRBV5-6 and J is TRBJ1-1; D is perhaps TRBD1 (5 bases). CDR3 size: 16 residues. Germline V gene lookup returns CDR1 SGHDT and CDR2 YYEEEE. The ends were cut back, 1 base at V and 5 bases at J, with 18 bases in the middle. The CDR3 here is CASSLWPPGGGTEAFF. The CDR3 nucleotides read TGTGCCAGCAGCTTGTGGCCGCCCGGGGGGGGGACTGAAGCTTTCTTT.

This clonotype has only a few counts. V and J are TRBV12-3 or TRBV12-4 and TRBJ2-1, with 9 bases fitting TRBD1. This CDR3 is built from 16 residues. The junction had 11 bases not matched to a gene; V was cut back by 6 bases and J by 5 bases. The CDR3 DNA reads TGTGCCAGCAGCCCGGCCCGGGGACAGGGCCACAATGAGCAGTTCTTC. It is translated as CASSPARGQGHNEQFF.

This clonotype came up many times. This chain links TRBV30 with TRBJ1-1; D gene unclear. The V end was cut by 1 base, the J end by 8 bases, with 14 bases between. Germline V gives CDR1 GTSNPN, CDR2 SVGIG (reference sequence). This CDR3 region has 13 residues. CDR3 amino acids: CAWSERVSAEAFF. The CDR3 coding sequence is TGTGCCTGGAGTGAGCGGGTTTCGGCGGAAGCTTTCTTT.

To note about this clonotype: A read error may explain this, as a much larger clone is one base away. V is TRBV15 and J is TRBJ2-1; possibly TRBD2 for D (6 bases). The CDR3 is 17 amino acids. The germline V and J ends were trimmed by 3 bases and 8 bases, with 23 bases remaining between them. Germline V CDR1 and CDR2: LNHNV, YYDKDF (reference sequence). The CDR3 DNA sequence: TGTGCCACCAGCAGTCCGACTAGTACCCACGTTATGGATGAGCAGTTCTTC. Amino acid sequence: CATSSPTSTHVMDEQFF.

This clonotype was recorded many times. The rearrangement links TRBV14 to TRBJ1-2, with D maybe TRBD1 (6 bases). V shed 3 bases and J shed 2 bases, with 10 bases lying between them. This CDR3 comprises 14 residues. The V gene's germline CDR1 is SGHDN and CDR2 FVKESK. The CDR3 protein is CASSQRQANYGYTF. The DNA of the CDR3 is TGTGCCAGCAGCCAGAGACAGGCAAACTATGGCTACACCTTC.

The CDR3 nucleotides are TGTGCCACCAGCAGAGACCCGAGCGGACTATTATACCTTGTGGATACGCAGTATTTT. Translation: CATSRDPSGLLYLVDTQYF. This chain joins TRBV15 and TRBJ2-3, with a weak D call TRBD2 (6 bases). Germline CDR1 and CDR2: LNHNV and YYDKDF (reference sequence). V was clipped by 0 bases and J by 6 bases, with 25 bases between them. The CDR3 is made up of 19 amino acids.

The table lists this clonotype with a few counts. The chain uses TRBV30 and TRBJ1-1; TRBD1 might be the D (6 bases). V was trimmed by 4 bases and J by 0 bases, leaving 15 bases between them. CDR1 and CDR2 (germline): GTSNPN, SVGIG (reference sequence). This CDR3 is built from 15 residues. Here the CDR3 reads CAWIEGGGMNTEAFF. As DNA, the CDR3 is TGTGCCTGGATCGAAGGGGGGGGAATGAACACTGAAGCTTTCTTT. The complete variable domain, with remaining parts taken from reference TRBV30 and TRBJ1-1, reads SQTIHQWPATLVQPVGSPLSLECTVEGTSNPNLYWYRQAAGRGLQLLFYSVGIGQISSEVPQNLSASRPQDRQFILSSKKLLLSDSGFYLCAWIEGGGMNTEAFFGQGTRLTVV.

The sample holds a few counts of this clonotype. The rearrangement joins TRBV7-9 to TRBJ2-3; 7 nucleotides match TRBD2. The V and J ends lost 1 base and 2 bases, in that order; junction bases with no gene match: 15. CDR3 size: 19 residues. Looked up from germline, CDR1 is SEHNR and CDR2 is FQNEAQ (reference sequence). The CDR3 is CASSLVAGELYLVTDTQYF. DNA of the CDR3: TGTGCCAGCAGCTTAGTCGCGGGGGAGTTATATTTAGTCACAGATACGCAGTATTTT.